One sample yielded the 8 T cell receptor beta chains listed below, sequenced in a study of CD4+ T cells in melanoma. Measured with immunoSEQ multiplex PCR; TCRdb has only the in-frame clones, and not every one. The sample carries about 21,000 clones, over 70% recorded once. Source material: cells from a culture (not recorded whether cultured in vitro). These receptors all come from a human donor with melanoma.

V gene TRBV7-2 combines with J gene TRBJ2-7; D may be TRBD1 or TRBD2 (5 bases each). The germline V gene encodes CDR1 SGHTA and CDR2 FQGNSA. This CDR3 is built from 13 residues. The V and J ends lost 5 bases and 2 bases respectively, with 10 bases between them. CDR3: CASSPMGAYEQYF. CDR3 DNA: TGTGCCAGCAGCCCAATGGGGGCCTACGAGCAGTACTTC.

This clone was counted only a few times. The J gene is TRBJ1-4, the V gene TRBV4-1, with D unresolved. The CDR3 runs 12 residues. Looked up from germline, CDR1 is MGHRA and CDR2 is YSYEKL. Between the trimmed V and J ends, which lost 3 bases and 5 bases, there was a span of 4 bases. CDR3 sequence reads: CASSQRNEKLFF. DNA of the CDR3: TGCGCCAGCAGCCAGAGGAATGAAAAACTGTTTTTT.

The sample holds one count of this clone. The chain links TRBV6-5 to TRBJ2-1; 8 bases are a match to TRBD1. V gave up 2 bases and J gave up 8 bases; unmatched junction bases: 11. CDR1 is MNHEY, CDR2 SVGAGI, per germline. The CDR3 totals 16 residues. Here the CDR3 reads CASSYGPATGVYEQFF. The CDR3 DNA reads TGTGCCAGCAGTTACGGGCCGGCGACAGGGGTCTATGAGCAGTTCTTC.

The rearrangement uses TRBV6-1 and TRBJ1-4; D unclear. The germline CDR1 and CDR2 sequences are MNHNS and SASEGT. Trimming removed 8 bases at V and 8 bases at J, with 18 bases between. The CDR3 covers 14 residues. The CDR3 reads CASRPTDHREKLFF. CDR3 coding DNA: TGTGCCAGCCGACCAACAGATCACCGCGAAAAACTGTTTTTT.

This sequence joins TRBV6-1 and TRBJ1-4; tentatively, D is TRBD1 (5 bases). Germline lookup yields CDR1 MNHNS and CDR2 SASEGT. The CDR3 consists of 15 residues. Trimming pared 5 bases from V and 5 bases from J, leaving 15 bases between. The CDR3 coding sequence is TGTGCCAGCAGTAAAATGGGGACGGGAAATGAAAAACTGTTTTTT. Amino acid sequence: CASSKMGTGNEKLFF.

This chain connects TRBV5-1 to TRBJ1-6; possible D gene TRBD1, 5 bases. From germline, CDR1 is SGHRS and CDR2 YFSETQ. This CDR3 region has 14 residues. Trimming took off 0 bases at V and 5 bases at J, with 6 bases between the two ends. CDR3 region: CASSLEGNNSPLHF. The CDR3, as DNA: TGCGCCAGCAGCTTGGAGGGGAATAATTCACCCCTCCACTTT.

The chain combines TRBV7-9 with TRBJ2-7; TRBD1 matches at 9 bases. Germline V lookup: CDR1 SEHNR, CDR2 FQNEAQ (reference sequence). The CDR3 runs to 16 residues. V gave up 4 bases and J gave up 2 bases; unmatched junction bases: 9. CDR3 protein: CASSSLEGTGTYEQYF. The CDR3 DNA sequence: TGTGCCAGCAGCTCTTTGGAAGGGACAGGGACCTACGAGCAGTACTTC.

The chain employs TRBV5-5 and TRBJ1-2; D possibly corresponds to TRBD1 (6 bases). The CDR3 spans 13 residues. Per germline, CDR1 SGHKS and CDR2 YYEKEE (reference sequence). The ends were cut back, 4 bases at V and 0 bases at J, with 7 bases in the middle. CDR3 protein: CASSDRPNYGYTF. Written as DNA, the CDR3 is TGTGCCAGCAGCGACAGGCCTAACTATGGCTACACCTTC.